These T cell receptor beta chains were read from a single sample in a study of tumor-infiltrating lymphocytes in glioblastoma multiforme. TCRdb re-called the multiplex PCR reads with MiXCR, one entry per CDR3 protein. The sample lists about 13,000 distinct CDR3 sequences, approximately 70% occurring once. The sample taken for sequencing was brain tumor tissue. These receptors all come from a male donor with glioblastoma. CDR3s include the opening cysteine and the closing phenylalanine or tryptophan. D genes are given only for firm matches. Size tells how often a clone was seen (once, few, many) or the class of an expanded clone, and some rows leave it out.

V: TRBV20-1; size: NA; length: 15; J: TRBJ1-6; D: NA; CDR3: CNARGLGFVNSPLHF; DNA: TGCAATGCTAGAGGGCTGGGTTTCGTGAATTCACCCCTCCACTTT
V: TRBV6-6; size: NA; length: 15; J: TRBJ2-7; D: TRBD1; CDR3: CASNPAEGGIYEQYF; DNA: TGTGCCAGCAACCCGGCCGAAGGGGGCATTTACGAGCAGTACTTC
V: TRBV11-2; size: large; length: 16; J: TRBJ2-3; D: TRBD2; CDR3: CASSSWPTSGTDTQYF; DNA: TGTGCCAGCAGCTCCTGGCCGACTAGCGGCACAGATACGCAGTATTTT
V: TRBV20-1; size: once; length: 18; J: TRBJ2-7; D: NA; CDR3: CSASGQAVLGMGGYEQYF; DNA: TGCAGTGCTAGTGGACAGGCCGTTTTAGGGATGGGAGGCTACGAGCAGTACTTC
V: TRBV10-2; size: NA; length: 13; J: TRBJ2-7; D: NA; CDR3: CASSVRAAYEQYF; DNA: TGCGCCAGCAGTGTTAGGGCAGCCTACGAGCAGTACTTC
V: TRBV4-1; size: large; length: 14; J: TRBJ1-2; D: TRBD1; CDR3: CASSQRTGYDGYTF; DNA: TGCGCCAGCAGCCAAAGGACAGGGTACGATGGCTACACCTTC
V: TRBV20-1; size: NA; length: 11; J: TRBJ2-7; D: NA; CDR3: CSARDVDVQYF; DNA: TGCAGTGCCCGGGACGTCGACGTGCAGTACTTC
V: TRBV6-1; size: NA; length: 16; J: TRBJ2-3; D: TRBD2; CDR3: CASSEWGGKGTDTQYF; DNA: TGTGCCAGCAGTGAATGGGGGGGAAAAGGCACAGATACGCAGTATTTT
V: TRBV4-1; size: few; length: 15; J: TRBJ2-1; D: NA; CDR3: CVSSQEEKSFNEQFF; DNA: TGCGTCAGCAGCCAAGAAGAAAAGTCCTTTAATGAGCAGTTCTTT
V: TRBV10-1; size: NA; length: 13; J: TRBJ2-7; D: NA; CDR3: CASTDRAICEHYF; DNA: TGCGCCAGCACCGATAGAGCAATATGCGAGCACTACTTC
V: TRBV4-1; size: once; length: 15; J: TRBJ2-7; D: NA; CDR3: CAISHYRGRTYEQYF; DNA: TGCGCCATCAGCCACTATAGGGGGAGGACCTATGAGCAGTACTTC
V: TRBV11-2; size: NA; length: 16; J: TRBJ2-1; D: TRBD2; CDR3: CASSARGTSGGNEQFF; DNA: TGTGCCAGCAGCGCTCGCGGCACTAGCGGGGGGAATGAGCAGTTCTTC
V: TRBV12-5; size: NA; length: 14; J: TRBJ2-5; D: NA; CDR3: CASGLVPGQETQYF; DNA: TGTGCTAGTGGTTTGGTACCGGGGCAAGAGACCCAGTACTTC
V: TRBV5-6; size: NA; length: 11; J: TRBJ1-5; D: NA; CDR3: CASGMGLPQHF; DNA: TGTGCCAGCGGAATGGGACTACCGCAGCATTTT
V: TRBV7-9; size: many; length: 14; J: TRBJ1-2; D: NA; CDR3: CASSLAQVGYGYTF; DNA: TGTGCCAGCAGCTTAGCACAGGTCGGCTATGGCTACACCTTC
V: TRBV11-3; size: NA; length: 14; J: TRBJ2-2; D: TRBD2; CDR3: CASSPITSAGELFF; DNA: TGTGCCAGCAGCCCAATAACTAGCGCCGGGGAGCTGTTTTTT
V: TRBV11-2; size: NA; length: 15; J: TRBJ2-7; D: NA; CDR3: CASSLDREIGLEQYF; DNA: TGTGCCAGCAGCTTAGATAGGGAGATAGGTCTCGAGCAGTACTTC